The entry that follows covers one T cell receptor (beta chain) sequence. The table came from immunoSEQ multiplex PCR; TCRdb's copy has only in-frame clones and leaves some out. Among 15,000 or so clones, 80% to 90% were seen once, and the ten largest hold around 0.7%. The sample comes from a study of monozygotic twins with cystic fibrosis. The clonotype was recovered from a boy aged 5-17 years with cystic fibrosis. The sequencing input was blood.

The CDR3 nucleotides read TGTGCCAGCAGCAGAGGGGATAGCTCCTACGAGCAGTACTTC. It encodes CASSRGDSSYEQYF. This rearrangement joins TRBV21-1 to TRBJ2-7. TRBV21-1 counts as a pseudogene. The CDR3 runs 14 residues.